A single sample is the source of the 15 T cell receptor beta chains below, sequenced in a study of immune reconstitution after stem cell transplant in scleroderma. MiXCR, applied by TCRdb to the RT-PCR reads, yields one record per CDR3 protein. The table has around 6,000 distinct CDR3 sequences, 6.5% to 10% seen once. This specimen was taken before or after autologous hematopoietic stem cell transplantation (not recorded which). All receptors come from a male donor with systemic sclerosis.

By share, this clonotype ranks as medium-sized. J is TRBJ2-5 and V is TRBV6-5; D tentatively fits TRBD1 or TRBD2 (5 bases each). V lost 5 bases and J lost 1, with 11 bases in between. The CDR3 runs 14 residues. Looked up from germline, CDR1 is MNHEY and CDR2 is SVGAGI. DNA of the CDR3: TGTGCCAGCAGTCCTACCGGGACCCAAGAGACCCAGTACTTC. Translation: CASSPTGTQETQYF.

This clonotype is deemed medium-sized. This rearrangement joins TRBV5-1 to TRBJ1-5; 7 nucleotides align to TRBD1. Germline-derived CDR1 and CDR2 are SGHRS and YFSETQ. V trimming: 0 bases; J trimming: 7 bases; junction bases outside the gene matches: 7. The CDR3 runs to 15 residues. CDR3 bases: TGCGCCAGCAGCTTGGCCCCGACAGGGAGCCAGCCCCAGCATTTT. Protein product: CASSLAPTGSQPQHF.

V usage is TRBV5-1 and J usage is TRBJ2-3; D is unclear. CDR1 is SGHRS and CDR2 is YFSETQ in the germline V gene. V shed 3 bases and J shed 0 bases, with 11 bases lying between them. The CDR3 sequence is 15 residues long. As DNA, the CDR3 is TGCGCCAGCAGCTACCTAAGCATTAGCACAGATACGCAGTATTTT. This encodes CASSYLSISTDTQYF.

The genes are TRBV5-1 and TRBJ2-7; TRBD1 or TRBD2 may be the D gene (6 bases each). Germline V gene sequence: CDR1 SGHRS, CDR2 YFSETQ. Trimming removed 3 bases from V and 4 bases from J, with 14 bases in between. This CDR3 region has 14 residues. The CDR3 reads CASSSGGARYEQYF. The CDR3 DNA reads as TGCGCCAGCAGCTCCGGGGGCGCTCGGTACGAGCAGTACTTC. The whole variable domain, filled in from reference TRBV5-1 and TRBJ2-7, reads KAGVTQTPRYLIKTRGQQVTLSCSPISGHRSVSWYQQTPGQGLQFLFEYFSETQRNKGNFPGRFSGRQFSNSRSEMNVSTLELGDSALYLCASSSGGARYEQYFGPGTRLTVT.

This clonotype showed up just a few times. This rearrangement joins TRBV12-3 or TRBV12-4 to TRBJ2-5; D unclear. Trimming stripped 6 bases from V and 3 bases from J, with 14 bases between. The CDR3 covers 14 residues. The CDR3 reads CASSPPAIEETQYF. CDR3 sequence (DNA): TGTGCCAGCAGCCCCCCGGCGATAGAAGAGACCCAGTACTTC.

Written as DNA, the CDR3 is TGCGCCAGCAGCTTGGGTGGGGGAGAGTATGAAAAACTGTTTTTT. Its protein product is CASSLGGGEYEKLFF. The genes are TRBV5-1 and TRBJ1-4, with D perhaps matching TRBD1 (5 bases). The CDR3 spans 15 residues. Trimming cost V 0 bases and J 6 bases, with 12 bases left between them. Germline lookup yields CDR1 SGHRS and CDR2 YFSETQ.

This clonotype is classed as medium-sized. CDR3 in DNA: TGTGCCAGCAGCTTGGGAGCTCGGGCTAGTGAAAAACTGTTTTTT. It codes for CASSLGARASEKLFF. V gene TRBV5-6 combines with J gene TRBJ1-4, with no clear D. This CDR3 is built from 15 residues. Between the trimmed V and J ends, which lost 0 bases and 7 bases, there was a span of 13 bases. Per germline, CDR1 SGHDT and CDR2 YYEEEE.

This clonotype showed up just a few times. As DNA, the CDR3 is TGCAGTGCCACAGGCCTAAGGTCACCCCTCCACTTT. Translating it yields CSATGLRSPLHF. This rearrangement joins TRBV20-1 to TRBJ1-6; tentative D call: TRBD1 (5 bases). V lost 6 bases to trimming and J lost 10 bases, with 13 bases between them. The CDR3 length is 12 residues. CDR1 DFQATT and CDR2 SNEGSKA come from the germline V gene (reference sequence).

This clonotype was seen a few times. V and J are TRBV20-1 and TRBJ2-3, with TRBD2 matching 11 bases. Trimming removed 0 bases from V and 2 bases from J; junction bases left unmatched: 7. Germline V gene lookup returns CDR1 DFQATT and CDR2 SNEGSKA (reference sequence). The CDR3 sequence is 17 residues long. CDR3 in amino acids: CSARDPASGGITDTQYF. The CDR3 DNA is TGCAGTGCTAGAGATCCGGCTAGCGGGGGGATCACAGATACGCAGTATTTT.

The rearrangement joins TRBV7-2 to TRBJ2-2; D remains unclear. Per the germline V gene, CDR1 is SGHTA and CDR2 is FQGNSA. The CDR3 is 15 residues long. V lost 1 base and J 0 bases, leaving 6 bases between the germline ends. The DNA of the CDR3 is TGTGCCAGCAGCTTAGTCGCAACGAACACCGGGGAGCTGTTTTTT. This gives the protein CASSLVATNTGELFF. The complete variable domain, with remaining parts taken from reference TRBV7-2 and TRBJ2-2, reads GAGVSQSPSNKVTEKGKDVELRCDPISGHTALYWYRQSLGQGLEFLIYFQGNSAPDKSGLPSDRFSAERTGGSVSTLTIQRTQQEDSAVYLCASSLVATNTGELFFGEGSRLTVL.

V and J are TRBV5-1 and TRBJ2-1; 7 nucleotides line up with TRBD2. V shed 0 bases and J 3 bases; nucleotides not matched to a gene: 6. This CDR3 comprises 16 residues. Germline V gene sequence: CDR1 SGHRS, CDR2 YFSETQ. This chain's CDR3 is CASSLVFGTIYNEQFF. CDR3 DNA: TGCGCCAGCAGCTTGGTTTTTGGGACTATCTACAATGAGCAGTTCTTC.

CDR3 coding DNA: TGCAGTGCTAGAGATCTCGCCGGGGGGAAGGACAATGAGCAGTTCTTC. This codes for CSARDLAGGKDNEQFF. The rearrangement uses TRBV20-1 and TRBJ2-1; 7 bases fit TRBD2. The CDR3 sequence is 16 residues long. Germline V gives CDR1 DFQATT, CDR2 SNEGSKA (reference sequence). The V gene end was trimmed by 0 bases and the J gene end by 5 bases; junction bases not matched to a gene: 10.

In its sample, this clonotype ranks as medium-sized. The genes are TRBV2 and TRBJ1-5; 9 nucleotides agree with TRBD1. The J segment lost 4 bases and the V segment lost 6 bases, leaving 7 bases of the junction unmatched. Germline loops: CDR1 SNHLY, CDR2 FYNNEI. The CDR3 is 15 residues long. The CDR3 region is CASSVGQGLNQPQHF. The CDR3 DNA follows: TGTGCCAGCAGCGTGGGACAGGGACTAAATCAGCCCCAGCATTTT.

By sample fraction, this clonotype is medium-sized. The chain uses TRBV11-2 and TRBJ1-1; 8 bases agree with TRBD1. The CDR3 has 16 residues. V was clipped by 1 base and J by 5 bases; unmatched bases: 9. The germline V gene has CDR1 SGHAT and CDR2 FQNNGV. The CDR3 coding sequence is TGTGCCAGCAGCTTAGGGCCGAGACAGGGGAATACTGAAGCTTTCTTT. Translation: CASSLGPRQGNTEAFF.

This clonotype is labeled medium-sized (0.01 to 0.1%). V and J are TRBV20-1 and TRBJ2-7, with D possibly being TRBD1 (7 bases). Germline values: CDR1 DFQATT, CDR2 SNEGSKA (reference sequence). Deletions cut 0 bases from V and 6 bases from J, with 15 bases between. CDR3 length: 14 amino acids. For the CDR3, the DNA is TGCAGTGCTAGAGATTTCCAGGGGGGTAGCGAGCAGTACTTC. It encodes CSARDFQGGSEQYF.